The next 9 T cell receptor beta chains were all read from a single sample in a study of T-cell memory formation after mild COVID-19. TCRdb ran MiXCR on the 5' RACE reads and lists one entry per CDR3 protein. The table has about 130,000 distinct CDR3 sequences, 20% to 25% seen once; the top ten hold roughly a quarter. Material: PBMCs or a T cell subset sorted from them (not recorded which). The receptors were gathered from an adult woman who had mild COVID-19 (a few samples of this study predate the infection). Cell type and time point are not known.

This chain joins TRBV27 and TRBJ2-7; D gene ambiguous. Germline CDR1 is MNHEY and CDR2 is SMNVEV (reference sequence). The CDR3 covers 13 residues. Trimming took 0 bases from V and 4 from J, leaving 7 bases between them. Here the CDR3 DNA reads TGTGCCAGCAGTTTATCAAGGCCTTACGAGCAGTACTTC. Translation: CASSLSRPYEQYF.

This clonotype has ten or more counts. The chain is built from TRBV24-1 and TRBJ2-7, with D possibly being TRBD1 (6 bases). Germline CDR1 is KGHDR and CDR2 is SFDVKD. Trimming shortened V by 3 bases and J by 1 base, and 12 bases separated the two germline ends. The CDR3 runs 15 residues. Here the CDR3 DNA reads TGTGCCACCAGTGATGGGACATTGGGTTCCTACGAGCAGTACTTC. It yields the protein CATSDGTLGSYEQYF.

The CDR3 DNA is TGTGCCAGCAGTTTGCACCCGAACACCGGGGAGCTGTTTTTT. Amino acid sequence: CASSLHPNTGELFF. This chain joins TRBV12-3 or TRBV12-4 and TRBJ2-2; unclear D gene. V was shortened by 3 bases and J by 0 bases, with 5 bases between the two germline ends. CDR3 size: 14 residues.

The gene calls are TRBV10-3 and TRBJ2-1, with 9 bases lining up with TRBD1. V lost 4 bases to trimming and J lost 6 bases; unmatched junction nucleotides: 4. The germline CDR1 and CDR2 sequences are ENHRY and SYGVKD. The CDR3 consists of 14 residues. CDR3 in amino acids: CAISAGQGVNEQFF. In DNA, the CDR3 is TGTGCCATCAGTGCGGGACAGGGTGTCAATGAGCAGTTCTTC.

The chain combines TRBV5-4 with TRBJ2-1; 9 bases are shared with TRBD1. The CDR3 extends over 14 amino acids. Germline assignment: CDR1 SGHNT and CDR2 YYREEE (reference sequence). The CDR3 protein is CAGCQDRGYNEQFF. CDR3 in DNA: TGTGCGGGCTGTCAGGACAGGGGTTACAATGAGCAGTTCTTC.

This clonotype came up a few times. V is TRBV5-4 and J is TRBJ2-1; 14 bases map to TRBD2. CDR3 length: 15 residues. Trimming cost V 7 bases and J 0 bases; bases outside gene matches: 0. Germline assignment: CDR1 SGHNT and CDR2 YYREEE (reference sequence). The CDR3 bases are TGTGCCAGCGGGACTAGCGGGGGCTCCTACAATGAGCAGTTCTTC. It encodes CASGTSGGSYNEQFF.

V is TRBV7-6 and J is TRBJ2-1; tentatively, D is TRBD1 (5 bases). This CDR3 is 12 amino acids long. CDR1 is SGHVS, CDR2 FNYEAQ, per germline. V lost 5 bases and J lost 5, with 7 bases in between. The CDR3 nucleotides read TGTGCCAGCAGCATAGGGGACAATGAGCAGTTCTTC. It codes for CASSIGDNEQFF.

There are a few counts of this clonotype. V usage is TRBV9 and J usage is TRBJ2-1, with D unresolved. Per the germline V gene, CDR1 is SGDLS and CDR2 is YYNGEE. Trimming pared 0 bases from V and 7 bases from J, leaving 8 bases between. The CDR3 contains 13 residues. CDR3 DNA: TGTGCCAGCAGCGTAGGGGGTGGGAATGAGCAGTTCTTC. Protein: CASSVGGGNEQFF.

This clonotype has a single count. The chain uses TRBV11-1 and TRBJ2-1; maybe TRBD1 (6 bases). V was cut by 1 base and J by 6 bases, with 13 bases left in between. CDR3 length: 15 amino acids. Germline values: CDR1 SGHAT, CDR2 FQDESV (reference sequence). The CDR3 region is CASSLGVQGRNEQFF. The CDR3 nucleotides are TGTGCCAGCAGCTTAGGAGTACAGGGCCGCAATGAGCAGTTCTTC. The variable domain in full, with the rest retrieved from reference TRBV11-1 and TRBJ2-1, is EAEVAQSPRYKITEKSQAVAFWCDPISGHATLYWYRQILGQGPELLVQFQDESVVDDSQLPKDRFSAERLKGVDSTLKIQPAELGDSAMYLCASSLGVQGRNEQFFGPGTRLTVL.